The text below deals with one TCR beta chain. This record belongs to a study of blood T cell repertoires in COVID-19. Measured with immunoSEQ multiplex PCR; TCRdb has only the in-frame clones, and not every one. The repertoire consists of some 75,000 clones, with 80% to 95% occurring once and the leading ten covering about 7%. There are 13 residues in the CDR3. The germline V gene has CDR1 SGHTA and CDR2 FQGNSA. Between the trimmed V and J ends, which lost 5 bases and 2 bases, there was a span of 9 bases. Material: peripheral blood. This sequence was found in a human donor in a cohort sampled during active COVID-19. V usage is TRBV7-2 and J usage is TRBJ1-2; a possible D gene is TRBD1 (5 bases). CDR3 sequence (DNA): TGTGCCAGCAGCCCACGGGGGAACTATGGCTACACCTTC. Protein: CASSPRGNYGYTF. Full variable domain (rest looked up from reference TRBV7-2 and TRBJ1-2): GAGVSQSPSNKVTEKGKDVELRCDPISGHTALYWYRQSLGQGLEFLIYFQGNSAPDKSGLPSDRFSAERTGGSVSTLTIQRTQQEDSAVYLCASSPRGNYGYTFGSGTRLTVV.